This T cell receptor (beta chain) was recovered during a study of CD8 T cells in ankylosing spondylitis. General study results and limits: A TCR beta motif of 8 or 9 highly homologous variants appeared characteristic of ankylosing spondylitis blood. Reportedly, disease-linked clones are significantly enriched in ankylosing spondylitis patients' matched synovial fluid. Disease-associated clonotypes exhibited CD8+ identity and were relatively infrequent in peripheral blood.

Quantitative barcoded 5'-RACE was used to prepare TCR beta libraries. Each CDR3 protein is one row after TCRdb ran MiXCR on the 5' RACE reads. The table has about 200,000 distinct CDR3 sequences, 9.5% to 15% seen once. Trimming removed 4 bases from V and 4 bases from J; junction bases left unmatched: 3. This CDR3 contains 13 residues. Germline V lookup: CDR1 SQVTM, CDR2 ANQGSEA. By share, this clonotype ranks as medium-sized (0.01 to 0.1%). Its antigen is not known. This chain uses TRBV29-1 with TRBJ2-1; TRBD2 matches at 8 bases. The origin of this receptor is a male donor with ankylosing spondylitis or in good health (not recorded which). The specimen was blood, either unsorted or a sorted T cell fraction (not recorded which). CDR3 sequence: CSVGGGFYNEQFF. In DNA form, the CDR3 reads TGCAGCGTTGGCGGGGGGTTTTACAATGAGCAGTTCTTC.